The 24 T cell receptor beta chains presented below share a single source sample, sequenced in a study of CD8+ T cells in alopecia areata. Reverse transcription of extracted RNA yielded cDNA, which provided the sequencing template. The method was immunoSEQ multiplex PCR; TCRdb's version includes in-frame clones alone and lacks a portion of them. Seen here are some 130,000 clones, almost 50% observed once, and the top ten hold 18%. The sample was CD8+ T cells sorted from blood, taken at week 0. These receptors originate from a human donor with alopecia areata.

This chain uses TRBV27 with TRBJ2-3; maybe TRBD1 (5 bases). Looked up from germline, CDR1 is MNHEY and CDR2 is SMNVEV (reference sequence). CDR3 length: 14 amino acids. Trimming removed 3 bases from V and 2 bases from J, with 9 bases in between. The CDR3 reads CASSLGLPTDTQYF. The CDR3 DNA follows: TGTGCCAGCAGTTTGGGGCTGCCCACAGATACGCAGTATTTT.

The V and J genes are TRBV5-1 and TRBJ2-7, with unresolved D. With 0 bases removed from V and 5 bases from J, the gap between germline ends came to 9 bases. The CDR3 runs 13 residues. The germline V gene encodes CDR1 SGHRS and CDR2 YFSETQ. The CDR3 sequence: CASSLVAANEQYF. The CDR3 nucleotides read TGCGCCAGCAGCTTGGTCGCCGCGAACGAGCAGTACTTC.

J is TRBJ1-6 and V is TRBV30; 7 bases line up with TRBD1. This CDR3 is built from 14 residues. J lost 10 bases, V lost 4 bases, and 10 bases had no gene match. The germline gives CDR1 GTSNPN, CDR2 SVGIG (reference sequence). The CDR3 reads CAWTPRGGRSPLHF. Here the CDR3 DNA reads TGTGCCTGGACCCCTCGAGGGGGCCGGTCACCCCTCCACTTT. The whole variable domain, filled in from reference TRBV30 and TRBJ1-6, reads SQTIHQWPATLVQPVGSPLSLECTVEGTSNPNLYWYRQAAGRGLQLLFYSVGIGQISSEVPQNLSASRPQDRQFILSSKKLLLSDSGFYLCAWTPRGGRSPLHFGNGTRLTVT.

The V and J genes are TRBV27 and TRBJ2-7; weak D call: TRBD1 (6 bases). The CDR3 contains 17 residues. The ends were cut back, 5 bases at V and 2 bases at J, with 22 bases in the middle. CDR1 is MNHEY, CDR2 SMNVEV, per germline (reference sequence). The CDR3 DNA is TGTGCCAGCAGTCCACCGGGACACATTACGTCTACCTACGAGCAGTACTTC. It is translated as CASSPPGHITSTYEQYF.

V usage is TRBV25-1 and J usage is TRBJ2-7, with D uncertain. Germline lookup yields CDR1 MGHDK and CDR2 SYGVNS. The germline V and J ends were trimmed by 4 bases and 1 base, with 20 bases remaining between them. The CDR3 length is 17 residues. CDR3 protein: CASSGLSVKKRSYEQYF. The CDR3 region has the DNA TGTGCCAGCAGTGGTTTAAGCGTGAAGAAGAGATCCTACGAGCAGTACTTC.

This clone has a single count. CDR3 in amino acids: CASSLGRGQWDGYTF. DNA of the CDR3: TGTGCCAGCAGCCTGGGGAGGGGGCAGTGGGATGGCTACACCTTC. V is TRBV5-4 and J is TRBJ1-2; 7 bases fit TRBD1. This CDR3 comprises 15 residues. Trimming took 4 bases from V and 6 from J; bases not matched to a gene: 12. Germline V lookup: CDR1 SGHNT, CDR2 YYREEE (reference sequence).

The chain is built from TRBV12-5 and TRBJ2-6; D may be TRBD2 (5 bases). CDR1 LGHNT and CDR2 FRNRAP come from the germline V gene. This CDR3 has 16 residues. V was clipped by 1 base and J by 0 bases, with 7 bases between them. CDR3 DNA sequence: TGTGCTAGTGGTTTGGGACGGGGCTCTGGGGCCAACGTCCTGACTTTC. This sequence encodes CASGLGRGSGANVLTF.

As regards this clone: At one of its ends the junction is not consistent with the germline gene, which may arise from a read error. The chain recombines TRBV29-1 with TRBJ2-7; D is unclear. The length of the CDR3 is 12 residues. The germline V gene encodes CDR1 SQVTM and CDR2 ANQGSEA. CDR3 in amino acids: CSVEGPLYEQYF. CDR3 in DNA: TGCAGCGTAGAAGGACCCCTCTACGAGCAGTACTTC.

This clone has more than one count but fewer than ten. This chain uses TRBV5-1 with TRBJ1-2, with D unclear. Germline lookup yields CDR1 SGHRS and CDR2 YFSETQ. The CDR3 spans 11 residues. Trimming cost V 8 bases and J 3 bases, with 8 bases left between them. The CDR3 loop is CASSADYGYTF. The CDR3 nucleotides read TGCGCCAGTTCAGCTGACTATGGCTACACCTTC.

This clone was recorded a few times. The genes are TRBV18 and TRBJ2-6; weak D call: TRBD1 (6 bases). With 5 bases removed from V and 2 bases from J, the gap between germline ends came to 19 bases. From germline, CDR1 is KGHSH and CDR2 LQKENI. The CDR3 extends over 18 amino acids. CDR3: CASSKDPGEGAGANVLTF. CDR3 coding DNA: TGTGCCAGCTCAAAAGATCCAGGGGAAGGGGCTGGGGCCAACGTCCTGACTTTC.

The chain recombines TRBV4-1 with TRBJ2-3; tentatively, D is TRBD1 (5 bases). The CDR3 sequence is 14 residues long. Deletions cut 3 bases from V and 0 bases from J, with 7 bases between. Germline CDR1 reads MGHRA; CDR2 reads YSYEKL. The CDR3 nucleotides read TGCGCCAGCAGCCACCAGGGTAGCACAGATACGCAGTATTTT. Protein product: CASSHQGSTDTQYF.

This clone was observed a single time. V gene TRBV6-6 combines with J gene TRBJ2-7; D call uncertain. Trimming stripped 2 bases from V and 2 bases from J, with 10 bases between. Germline V CDR1 and CDR2: MNHNY, SVGAGI (reference sequence). This CDR3 comprises 14 residues. CDR3 DNA: TGTGCCAGCAGTTACGAGGCAGTCACCTACGAGCAGTACTTC. This sequence encodes CASSYEAVTYEQYF.

The chain employs TRBV6-1 and TRBJ2-1, with 7 bases matching TRBD2. V was pared by 3 bases and J by 6 bases, with 5 bases of the junction left unmatched. CDR1 MNHNS and CDR2 SASEGT come from the germline V gene. The CDR3 is 14 amino acids. DNA of the CDR3: TGTGCCAGCAGTGAGGACACTAGCGCCAATGAGCAGTTCTTC. Translated: CASSEDTSANEQFF.

This clone was seen a few times. The chain uses TRBV19 and TRBJ2-5; a possible D gene is TRBD2 (5 bases). Trimming took 5 bases from V and 3 from J, leaving 10 bases between them. The CDR3 contains 13 residues. In germline, CDR1 is LNHDA, CDR2 SQIVND (reference sequence). The CDR3 DNA sequence: TGTGCCAGTAGTGACGACGGGGAAGAGACCCAGTACTTC. Protein: CASSDDGEETQYF.

V usage is TRBV30 and J usage is TRBJ1-6; the D gene is possibly TRBD1 (5 bases). The CDR3 runs to 13 residues. The germline CDR1 and CDR2 sequences are GTSNPN and SVGIG (reference sequence). Trimming pared 3 bases from V and 10 bases from J, leaving 13 bases between. CDR3 in amino acids: CAWSPGIRSPLHF. DNA of the CDR3: TGTGCCTGGAGCCCAGGGATTCGGTCACCCCTCCACTTT. The variable domain in full, with the rest retrieved from reference TRBV30 and TRBJ1-6, is SQTIHQWPATLVQPVGSPLSLECTVEGTSNPNLYWYRQAAGRGLQLLFYSVGIGQISSEVPQNLSASRPQDRQFILSSKKLLLSDSGFYLCAWSPGIRSPLHFGNGTRLTVT.

To note about this clone: The junction differs from germline at one of its ends, possibly a read error. The chain uses TRBV20-1 and TRBJ2-5; TRBD2 might be the D (6 bases). The CDR3 has 10 amino acids. From germline, CDR1 is DFQATT and CDR2 SNEGSKA (reference sequence). The CDR3 DNA is TGCAGTGCAGTCCGGGACTCCCGTCACTTC. It translates to CSAVRDSRHF.

The chain employs TRBV2 and TRBJ2-4; D may be TRBD1 (7 bases). The germline CDR1 and CDR2 sequences are SNHLY and FYNNEI. Deletions cut 5 bases from V and 9 bases from J, with 11 bases between. This CDR3 has 12 residues. CDR3 amino acids: CASSTGEVIQYF. CDR3 DNA sequence: TGTGCCAGCAGTACAGGGGAGGTCATTCAGTACTTC.

The chain couples TRBV5-4 to TRBJ2-1; TRBD1 is a possible D gene (6 bases). Germline V gene lookup returns CDR1 SGHNT and CDR2 YYREEE (reference sequence). The CDR3 loop spans 17 amino acids. The germline V and J ends were trimmed by 4 bases and 2 bases, with 19 bases remaining between them. The CDR3 DNA reads TGTGCCAGCAGCCTACAGGGTAGGTTGGTCCCCTACAATGAGCAGTTCTTC. It specifies CASSLQGRLVPYNEQFF. Supplemented by reference TRBV5-4 and TRBJ2-1, the full variable domain reads ETGVTQSPTHLIKTRGQQVTLRCSSQSGHNTVSWYQQALGQGPQFIFQYYREEENGRGNFPPRFSGLQFPNYSSELNVNALELDDSALYLCASSLQGRLVPYNEQFFGPGTRLTVL.

Note on this clone: Within the sample, other DNA sequences also encode this same CDR3. The chain uses TRBV27 and TRBJ1-5, with D tentatively TRBD1 (5 bases). Germline CDR1 reads MNHEY; CDR2 reads SMNVEV (reference sequence). There are 15 residues in the CDR3. Trimming removed 5 bases at V and 0 bases at J, with 11 bases between. The CDR3 bases are TGTGCCAGCAGTCCCGGTGGGGGTAGCAATCAGCCCCAGCATTTT. Amino acid sequence: CASSPGGGSNQPQHF.

This clone has only a few counts. The chain employs TRBV9 and TRBJ2-7, with no clear D. Germline values: CDR1 SGDLS, CDR2 YYNGEE. CDR3 length: 13 residues. Deletions cut 0 bases from V and 0 bases from J, with 4 bases between. CDR3 protein: CASSVGTSYEQYF. The CDR3 bases are TGTGCCAGCAGCGTAGGAACCTCCTACGAGCAGTACTTC. The variable domain in full, completed from reference TRBV9 and TRBJ2-7, reads DSGVTQTPKHLITATGQRVTLRCSPRSGDLSVYWYQQSLDQGLQFLIQYYNGEERAKGNILERFSAQQFPDLHSELNLSSLELGDSALYFCASSVGTSYEQYFGPGTRLTVT.

This clone was counted a few times. This chain uses TRBV29-1 with TRBJ2-2; D possibly corresponds to TRBD2 (5 bases). Trimming took 4 bases from V and 5 from J, leaving 8 bases between them. Germline CDR1 is SQVTM and CDR2 is ANQGSEA. This CDR3 has 12 amino acids. In nucleotides, the CDR3 is TGCAGCGTTGCGGGGAGTACCGGGGAGCTGTTTTTT. Translation gives CSVAGSTGELFF.

Comments on this clone: Additional DNA sequences in this sample encode the identical CDR3. The V and J genes are TRBV6-5 and TRBJ2-7; the D call may be TRBD1 or TRBD2 (5 bases each). CDR1 and CDR2 (germline): MNHEY, SVGAGI. The ends were cut back, 6 bases at V and 2 bases at J, with 11 bases in the middle. The CDR3 is 13 amino acids. CDR3 DNA sequence: TGTGCCAGCAGCCCGGGACGGACCTACGAGCAGTACTTC. Protein: CASSPGRTYEQYF.

This clone was counted between two and nine times. The gene calls are TRBV19 and TRBJ1-2; D is unclear. Trimming cost V 6 bases and J 1 base, with 9 bases left between them. The CDR3 has 13 residues. Looked up from germline, CDR1 is LNHDA and CDR2 is SQIVND (reference sequence). The CDR3 reads CASRDGDNYGYTF. The CDR3 nucleotides read TGTGCCAGTAGGGACGGGGATAACTATGGCTACACCTTC. The full variable domain, its missing parts supplied by reference TRBV19 and TRBJ1-2, is DGGITQSPKYLFRKEGQNVTLSCEQNLNHDAMYWYRQDPGQGLRLIYYSQIVNDFQKGDIAEGYSVSREKKESFPLTVTSAQKNPTAFYLCASRDGDNYGYTFGSGTRLTVV.

This clone has just a few counts. The chain carries TRBV29-1 and TRBJ2-3; 7 bases are shared with TRBD2. V was pared by 8 bases and J by 6 bases, with 11 bases of the junction left unmatched. Germline V lookup: CDR1 SQVTM, CDR2 ANQGSEA. The CDR3 is 13 amino acids. The CDR3 is CSMTSGGEDTQYF. The CDR3 DNA follows: TGCAGCATGACTAGTGGGGGGGAGGATACGCAGTATTTT.